A single sample is the source of the 17 T cell receptor beta chains below, sequenced in a study of T cell responses to AZD1222 COVID-19 vaccine. Sequenced by immunoSEQ multiplex PCR; TCRdb stores in-frame clones only, minus some. Of approximately 190,000 clones in the sample, over 80% were seen once. Source: peripheral blood, taken on day 0 of MenACWY control vaccination. These receptors were obtained from an adult in good health.

This sequence joins TRBV28 and TRBJ1-3; D gene unclear. Trimming took off 4 bases at V and 4 bases at J, with 2 bases between the two ends. The germline CDR1 and CDR2 sequences are MDHEN and SYDVKM. There are 11 residues in the CDR3. CDR3 residues: CASSWGNTIYF. CDR3 bases: TGTGCCAGCAGTTGGGGAAACACCATATATTTT.

The chain employs TRBV28 and TRBJ2-7, with 9 nucleotides matching TRBD1. The V gene end was trimmed by 5 bases and the J gene end by 3 bases; junction bases not matched to a gene: 5. This CDR3 is 14 amino acids long. Germline CDR1 and CDR2: MDHEN and SYDVKM. CDR3 coding DNA: TGTGCCAGCAGTCCCCGACAGGGGGGCTACGAGCAGTACTTC. It codes for CASSPRQGGYEQYF.

The V gene is TRBV6-5, the J gene TRBJ1-2, with 10 bases aligning to TRBD1. Germline loops: CDR1 MNHEY, CDR2 SVGAGI. The length of the CDR3 is 14 residues. Losses at the gene ends were 6 bases for V and 5 bases for J; bases not matched to a gene: 6. The CDR3 sequence is CASSLDRGRYGYTF. CDR3 nucleotides: TGTGCCAGCAGCCTGGACAGGGGGAGGTATGGCTACACCTTC.

This clone was found once. The chain employs TRBV5-1 and TRBJ2-7; 9 bases align to TRBD1. V lost 2 bases, J lost 4 bases, and 4 bases stayed unmatched. The CDR3 has 14 amino acids. Germline lookup yields CDR1 SGHRS and CDR2 YFSETQ. The CDR3 coding sequence is TGCGCCAGCAGCTTACAGGGGGCTGTATACGAGCAGTACTTC. It yields the protein CASSLQGAVYEQYF.

The chain has TRBV21-1 and TRBJ2-3; whether TRBD2, the table's D call, matches the DNA was not checked. TRBV21-1 is designated a pseudogene. The CDR3 runs to 17 residues. CDR3 protein: CASSKEETSGSTDTQYF. CDR3 nucleotides: TGTGCCAGCAGCAAAGAGGAGACTAGCGGGAGCACAGATACGCAGTATTTT.

There are a few counts of this clone. The chain employs TRBV7-9 and TRBJ1-4, with TRBD1 identical over 8 bases. Looked up from germline, CDR1 is SEHNR and CDR2 is FQNEAQ (reference sequence). After removal of 6 bases from V and 5 bases from J, the junction contained 2 bases not matched to a gene. There are 13 residues in the CDR3. The CDR3 here is CASRGQENEKLFF. CDR3 sequence (DNA): TGTGCCAGCAGGGGACAGGAGAATGAAAAACTGTTTTTT.

The rearrangement uses TRBV7-2 and TRBJ1-2; 9 nucleotides agree with TRBD1. V lost 5 bases and J lost 1; bases outside the gene matches: 2. The CDR3 sequence is 14 residues long. Germline lookup yields CDR1 SGHTA and CDR2 FQGNSA. The CDR3 DNA reads TGTGCCAGCAGCCGGGGACAGGGTAACTATGGCTACACCTTC. Translating it yields CASSRGQGNYGYTF.

This clone was detected only a few times. The V and J genes are TRBV7-6 and TRBJ2-3; 7 nucleotides match TRBD1. Trimming took 1 base from V and 5 from J; bases not matched to a gene: 6. Germline-derived CDR1 and CDR2 are SGHVS and FNYEAQ. This CDR3 contains 15 residues. CDR3 nucleotide sequence: TGTGCCAGCAGCTTAGAACAGGGGATGGTAGATACGCAGTATTTT. This sequence encodes CASSLEQGMVDTQYF.

This clone showed up just once. The chain recombines TRBV27 with TRBJ2-2, with TRBD2 matching 9 bases. The junction had 12 bases not matched to a gene; V was cut back by 6 bases and J by 7 bases. The CDR3 has 16 residues. Germline V gene lookup returns CDR1 MNHEY and CDR2 SMNVEV (reference sequence). CDR3 nucleotides: TGTGCCAGCAGACTAGCGGGCCGCCAAGGAAGCGGGGAGCTGTTTTTT. Translating gives CASRLAGRQGSGELFF.

This sequence joins TRBV5-6 and TRBJ2-4; maybe TRBD2 (5 bases). CDR1 is SGHDT and CDR2 is YYEEEE in the germline V gene. This CDR3 contains 15 residues. V lost 6 bases, J lost 0 bases, and 13 bases lay in between. In DNA form, the CDR3 reads TGTGCCAGCAACCCGCGTGGACTAGCCAAAAACATTCAGTACTTC. This translates into CASNPRGLAKNIQYF.

Concerning this clone itself: One end of the junction fails to match germline, which may point to a read error. The chain links TRBV5-1 to TRBJ2-5, with unresolved D. This CDR3 contains 12 residues. Germline lookup yields CDR1 SGHRS and CDR2 YFSETQ. In DNA, the CDR3 is TGCGCCAGCAGCCCCTACCGCGGCCAATTGGACTTC. Protein sequence: CASSPYRGQLDF.

This chain links TRBV4-2 with TRBJ1-3; D perhaps matches TRBD1 (5 bases). V lost 0 bases, J lost 1 base, and 16 bases lay in between. Looked up from germline, CDR1 is LGHNA and CDR2 is YNFKEQ. This CDR3 has 18 amino acids. Written as DNA, the CDR3 is TGTGCCAGCAGCCAAGATCTCCGAGGGGACTTATCTGGAAACACCATATATTTT. It yields the protein CASSQDLRGDLSGNTIYF.

V is TRBV5-4 and J is TRBJ2-7; D is possibly TRBD1 or TRBD2 (5 bases each). This CDR3 contains 14 residues. Germline V lookup: CDR1 SGHNT, CDR2 YYREEE (reference sequence). Trimming removed 0 bases at V and 4 bases at J, with 11 bases between. This CDR3 is CASSLDGTEYEQYF. For the CDR3, the DNA is TGTGCCAGCAGCTTGGACGGGACGGAATACGAGCAGTACTTC.

The V and J genes are TRBV4-2 and TRBJ2-7, with D perhaps given as TRBD1 or TRBD2 (5 bases each). The CDR3 runs 14 residues. Trimming removed 1 base from V and 2 bases from J, with 9 bases in between. The germline CDR1 and CDR2 sequences are LGHNA and YNFKEQ. CDR3 nucleotide sequence: TGTGCCAGCAGCCAAGCGGGGCTCGCCTACGAGCAGTACTTC. Protein: CASSQAGLAYEQYF.

V is TRBV18 and J is TRBJ1-1; D gene uncertain. The CDR3 loop spans 14 amino acids. Trimming left V 4 bases short and J 0 bases short, with 9 bases between. In germline, CDR1 is KGHSH, CDR2 LQKENI. CDR3 in amino acids: CASSLRAVNTEAFF. CDR3 DNA sequence: TGTGCCAGCTCACTTCGGGCAGTGAACACTGAAGCTTTCTTT. The full variable domain, rest sourced from reference TRBV18 and TRBJ1-1, is NAGVMQNPRHLVRRRGQEARLRCSPMKGHSHVYWYRQLPEEGLKFMVYLQKENIIDESGMPKERFSAEFPKEGPSILRIQQVVRGDSAAYFCASSLRAVNTEAFFGQGTRLTVV.

The chain recombines TRBV19 with TRBJ2-7; 9 bases fit TRBD1. V was clipped by 3 bases and J by 2 bases; unmatched bases: 8. The CDR3 totals 16 residues. Germline V CDR1 and CDR2: LNHDA, SQIVND (reference sequence). Here the CDR3 reads CASSIRSGTGTYEQYF. In DNA, the CDR3 is TGTGCCAGTAGTATCCGATCCGGGACAGGGACCTACGAGCAGTACTTC.

The V gene is TRBV2, the J gene TRBJ1-1; tentatively, D is TRBD1 (5 bases). Germline V gene sequence: CDR1 SNHLY, CDR2 FYNNEI. The CDR3 covers 14 residues. V was clipped by 3 bases and J by 8 bases, with 16 bases between them. Here the CDR3 reads CASSEFVTGQEAFF. The CDR3 DNA follows: TGTGCCAGCAGTGAGTTTGTTACAGGACAAGAAGCTTTCTTT.